This T cell receptor beta chain derives from a study of T cell responses to AZD1222 COVID-19 vaccine. Clones were sequenced by immunoSEQ multiplex PCR, and TCRdb holds only the in-frame ones, with some missing. This sample has some 70,000 clones, with approximately 80% found just once. Study outcomes and limitations: With dominance at 160-218 and 743-854, vaccine-associated CD4 TCRs spanned spike. Of spike-specific TCRs, nearly half reportedly target regions left unmutated in variants.

As for this clone: Its antigen is as yet unknown.

V trimming: 8 bases; J trimming: 6 bases; junction bases outside the gene matches: 12. The CDR3 has 14 residues. Germline CDR1 is MNHEY and CDR2 is SVGAGI. Second-dose timings of about 4 or about 12 weeks were pooled. Sequencing was performed on peripheral blood, taken 28 days after the second AZD1222 dose. This receptor was obtained from an adult who received the AZD1222 COVID-19 vaccine. The chain combines TRBV6-5 with TRBJ2-7; 8 bases fit TRBD2. This CDR3 reads CASVFGGVLLEQYF. Here the CDR3 DNA reads TGTGCCAGCGTTTTCGGGGGGGTTTTGCTCGAGCAGTACTTC.